This T cell receptor beta chain was identified in a study of cytomegalovirus exposure and HLA in healthy donors. Primers included in the PCR were 60 Vbeta and 13 Jbeta primers. Only in-frame clones appear in the TCRdb table, and some are missing; sequencing was by immunoSEQ multiplex PCR. Here the sample spans around 98,000 clones, around 70% being singletons. Study-wide results and limits: Later on, analysis showed that most CMV-associated TCR beta chains appeared to be HLA-restricted.

This CDR3 region has 15 residues. Trimming shortened V by 0 bases and J by 3 bases, and 12 bases separated the two germline ends. Germline CDR1 and CDR2: GTSNPN and SVGIG (reference sequence). This clone came up once. As yet, its antigen is unknown. The TCR sequence derives from a female donor in good health and CMV-seronegative. V and J are TRBV30 and TRBJ1-3; unclear D gene. The sequenced material came from PBMCs. CDR3 DNA: TGTGCCTGGAGTGTGGGAGGAGCTGGTGGAAACACCATATATTTT. Its protein product is CAWSVGGAGGNTIYF.